These 29 T cell receptor beta chains came from one sample sequenced in a study of blood T cell repertoires in COVID-19. TCRdb's table, derived via immunoSEQ multiplex PCR, lists solely in-frame clones and lacks some. Altogether hundreds of thousands of clones are present, 85% being singletons, with the ten largest covering 4% to 6%. Material for sequencing was peripheral blood. These TCRs come from a man in his forties or fifties with COVID-19, enrolled during active disease.

With regard to this clone: An end of the junction does not agree with germline; a read error may underlie this. In DNA, the CDR3 is TGTGCCAGCAGCCAAGGGGTCAGCGGGGGGGCCCTTTTTTTT. Residues: CASSQGVSGGALFF. The genes are TRBV3-1 (or the pseudogene TRBV3-2) and TRBJ2-3; TRBD2 agrees at 10 bases. The CDR3 spans 14 residues. The germline V gene encodes CDR1 LGHDT and CDR2 YNNKEL (reference sequence).

V and J are TRBV30 and TRBJ2-7; D call uncertain. The CDR3 spans 11 residues. V lost 0 bases to trimming and J lost 2 bases, with 2 bases between them. Germline V CDR1 and CDR2: GTSNPN, SVGIG (reference sequence). The CDR3 DNA follows: TGTGCCTGGAGTGTCACCTACGAGCAGTACTTC. Its protein product is CAWSVTYEQYF.

The chain recombines TRBV5-4 with TRBJ2-2; D might be TRBD1 (7 bases). V was shortened by 1 base and J by 6 bases, with 16 bases between the two germline ends. The CDR3 is 16 residues long. Germline V gene lookup returns CDR1 SGHNT and CDR2 YYREEE (reference sequence). DNA of the CDR3: TGTGCCAGCAGCTTGTTTGGAGGGGGCGCCGCCGGGGAGCTGTTTTTT. This gives the protein CASSLFGGGAAGELFF.

This clone was detected a few times. CDR3: CASSGQGSDNSPLHF. DNA of the CDR3: TGTGCCAGCAGCGGCCAGGGAAGTGATAATTCACCCCTCCACTTT. V is TRBV4-2 and J is TRBJ1-6; D is perhaps TRBD1 (5 bases). This CDR3 spans 15 amino acids. CDR1 and CDR2 (germline): LGHNA, YNFKEQ. With 5 bases removed from V and 5 bases from J, the gap between germline ends came to 13 bases.

V and J are TRBV6-6 and TRBJ1-1; D unclear. V shed 6 bases and J shed 3 bases, with 5 bases lying between them. The germline V gene encodes CDR1 MNHNY and CDR2 SVGAGI (reference sequence). The CDR3 sequence is 11 residues long. CDR3 sequence: CASRIDTEAFF. CDR3 DNA sequence: TGTGCCAGCAGAATCGACACTGAAGCTTTCTTT.

V usage is TRBV7-6 and J usage is TRBJ2-1; the match to TRBD2 covers 9 bases. Looked up from germline, CDR1 is SGHVS and CDR2 is FNYEAQ. The CDR3 has 16 amino acids. V gave up 2 bases and J gave up 4 bases; unmatched junction bases: 6. The CDR3 region is CASSLNPRGGYNEQFF. CDR3 coding DNA: TGTGCCAGCAGCTTAAACCCGCGGGGGGGTTACAATGAGCAGTTCTTC. Combining the CDR3 with reference TRBV7-6 and TRBJ2-1 gives the whole variable domain GAGVSQSPRYKVTKRGQDVALRCDPISGHVSLYWYRQALGQGPEFLTYFNYEAQQDKSGLPNDRFSAERPEGSISTLTIQRTEQRDSAMYRCASSLNPRGGYNEQFFGPGTRLTVL.

V usage is TRBV13 and J usage is TRBJ2-7; a possible D gene is TRBD1 (7 bases). The CDR3 spans 16 residues. V was trimmed by 5 bases and J by 7 bases, leaving 24 bases between them. Germline V gene lookup returns CDR1 PRHDT and CDR2 FYEKMQ (reference sequence). The CDR3 region is CASSPKGPARGREQYF. As DNA, the CDR3 is TGTGCCAGCAGCCCTAAGGGTCCCGCCAGGGGGAGGGAGCAGTACTTC.

V is TRBV27 and J is TRBJ2-7; the D is unclear. The germline CDR1 and CDR2 sequences are MNHEY and SMNVEV (reference sequence). The CDR3 runs to 13 residues. Trimming took off 2 bases at V and 2 bases at J, with 7 bases between the two ends. The CDR3 sequence: CASSLGQTYEQYF. In DNA form, the CDR3 reads TGTGCCAGCAGTTTAGGGCAGACCTACGAGCAGTACTTC.

The chain uses TRBV6-5 and TRBJ1-5; TRBD1 matches at 8 bases. This CDR3 has 14 amino acids. V lost 6 bases to trimming and J lost 6 bases; unmatched junction nucleotides: 7. CDR1 and CDR2 from the germline V gene are MNHEY and SVGAGI. CDR3 in amino acids: CASSRQGSSQPQHF. CDR3 in DNA: TGTGCCAGCAGCAGACAGGGGTCTAGTCAGCCCCAGCATTTT.

This rearrangement joins TRBV11-2 to TRBJ2-1; TRBD2 aligns across 9 bases. Germline V gene sequence: CDR1 SGHAT, CDR2 FQNNGV. This CDR3 is built from 15 residues. The ends lost 7 bases at V and 2 bases at J; junction bases unmatched: 6. This CDR3 reads CASTSGGGAYNEQFF. In DNA form, the CDR3 reads TGTGCCAGCACCTCAGGCGGGGGGGCCTACAATGAGCAGTTCTTC.

V usage is TRBV5-8 and J usage is TRBJ1-1; no clear D gene. Germline V gene sequence: CDR1 SGHTS, CDR2 YDEGEE. The V end lost 1 base, the J end lost 6 bases, and 7 bases lay between the germline ends. This CDR3 comprises 12 residues. CDR3 in amino acids: CASSLRLSEAFF. DNA of the CDR3: TGTGCCAGCAGCTTGCGACTATCTGAAGCTTTCTTT.

The chain employs TRBV5-1 and TRBJ1-5; D is possibly TRBD1 (5 bases). V was cut by 0 bases and J by 7 bases, with 11 bases left in between. Germline assignment: CDR1 SGHRS and CDR2 YFSETQ. The CDR3 runs to 14 residues. CDR3: CASSLGGGDQPQHF. Here the CDR3 DNA reads TGCGCCAGCAGCTTGGGGGGCGGTGACCAGCCCCAGCATTTT. The whole variable domain, remainder taken from reference TRBV5-1 and TRBJ1-5, is KAGVTQTPRYLIKTRGQQVTLSCSPISGHRSVSWYQQTPGQGLQFLFEYFSETQRNKGNFPGRFSGRQFSNSRSEMNVSTLELGDSALYLCASSLGGGDQPQHFGDGTRLSIL.

The chain combines TRBV4-2 with TRBJ1-1; 7 nucleotides agree with TRBD1. CDR1 and CDR2 (germline): LGHNA, YNFKEQ. V lost 4 bases and J lost 2; bases outside the gene matches: 4. The length of the CDR3 is 14 residues. This chain's CDR3 is CASSPTGVNTEAFF. CDR3 nucleotides: TGTGCCAGCAGCCCAACAGGGGTAAACACTGAAGCTTTCTTT.

This clone was counted once. The gene calls are TRBV5-4 and TRBJ2-3; 8 positions agree with TRBD2. This CDR3 is 16 amino acids long. J lost 8 bases, V lost 0 bases, and 11 bases had no gene match. The germline V gene encodes CDR1 SGHNT and CDR2 YYREEE (reference sequence). CDR3 in DNA: TGTGCCAGCAGCTTGGCCGGGGGGGCGGGAGCTGGTACGCAGTATTTT. Amino acids: CASSLAGGAGAGTQYF.

This chain connects TRBV6-1 to TRBJ2-5; TRBD2 agrees at 8 bases. The germline gives CDR1 MNHNS, CDR2 SASEGT. The CDR3 is 14 residues long. Germline trimming cut 6 bases from V and 10 bases from J; bases unmatched to any gene: 13. The CDR3 coding sequence is TGTGCCAGCAGGTCGGGGGGGTCCCGTGAGGACCAGTACTTC. Translation gives CASRSGGSREDQYF.

The chain links TRBV2 to TRBJ2-5; 11 bases fit TRBD1. The length of the CDR3 is 15 residues. The ends lost 5 bases at V and 5 bases at J; junction bases unmatched: 7. Per the germline V gene, CDR1 is SNHLY and CDR2 is FYNNEI. CDR3 amino acids: CASSSGQGARETQYF. Here the CDR3 DNA reads TGTGCCAGCAGTTCTGGACAGGGGGCGCGTGAGACCCAGTACTTC.

The chain links TRBV11-3 to TRBJ2-2; possible D gene TRBD1, 6 bases. The CDR3 has 15 amino acids. V was shortened by 5 bases and J by 5 bases, with 15 bases between the two germline ends. CDR1 is SGHNT and CDR2 is YENEEA in the germline V gene. Here the CDR3 DNA reads TGTGCCAGCAGCCCCGGGACAATCGAAACCGGGGAGCTGTTTTTT. It yields the protein CASSPGTIETGELFF.

The V call is TRBV5-5, the J call TRBJ2-1; D is possibly TRBD1 (6 bases). Germline V gives CDR1 SGHKS, CDR2 YYEKEE (reference sequence). CDR3 size: 13 residues. The ends were cut back, 3 bases at V and 12 bases at J, with 16 bases in the middle. The CDR3 DNA reads TGTGCCAGCAGCTCGCCTACAGGGCTCACGCAGTTCTTC. This gives the protein CASSSPTGLTQFF.

This clone was counted between two and nine times. The chain carries TRBV5-4 and TRBJ2-3; 9 nucleotides agree with TRBD1. Trimming removed 4 bases from V and 6 bases from J; junction bases left unmatched: 9. From germline, CDR1 is SGHNT and CDR2 YYREEE (reference sequence). The CDR3 sequence is 15 residues long. The CDR3 DNA reads TGTGCCAGCAGCCAGAAACAGGGGGCGCGTGATACGCAGTATTTT. Translated, it gives CASSQKQGARDTQYF.

This clone was observed a single time. The genes are TRBV5-1 and TRBJ2-7; weak D call: TRBD1 (6 bases). CDR3 length: 14 residues. Germline V lookup: CDR1 SGHRS, CDR2 YFSETQ. V shed 4 bases and J shed 0 bases, with 11 bases lying between them. This CDR3 reads CASSHRDISYEQYF. As DNA, the CDR3 is TGCGCCAGCAGCCACCGGGACATCTCCTACGAGCAGTACTTC. The full variable domain, its missing parts supplied by reference TRBV5-1 and TRBJ2-7, is KAGVTQTPRYLIKTRGQQVTLSCSPISGHRSVSWYQQTPGQGLQFLFEYFSETQRNKGNFPGRFSGRQFSNSRSEMNVSTLELGDSALYLCASSHRDISYEQYFGPGTRLTVT.

The chain links TRBV28 to TRBJ2-1; TRBD2 matches at 7 bases. V dropped 6 bases and J dropped 0; count of bases not matched to a gene: 5. From germline, CDR1 is MDHEN and CDR2 SYDVKM. The CDR3 contains 15 residues. CDR3: CASSQSGASYNEQFF. DNA for the CDR3: TGTGCCAGCAGCCAAAGCGGGGCCTCCTACAATGAGCAGTTCTTC. Filled out from reference TRBV28 and TRBJ2-1, the complete variable domain reads DVKVTQSSRYLVKRTGEKVFLECVQDMDHENMFWYRQDPGLGLRLIYFSYDVKMKEKGDIPEGYSVSREKKERFSLILESASTNQTSMYLCASSQSGASYNEQFFGPGTRLTVL.

The chain carries TRBV7-8 and TRBJ1-5, with D hard to call. This CDR3 region has 14 residues. V dropped 5 bases and J dropped 4 bases, with 12 bases sitting between them. The V gene's germline CDR1 is SGHVS and CDR2 FQNEAQ. DNA of the CDR3: TGTGCCAGCAGCCGGGCCTGGGAGAATCAGCCCCAGCATTTT. Its protein is CASSRAWENQPQHF.

On this clone: The junction shows a germline mismatch at one end, possibly a read error. The V gene is TRBV29-1, the J gene TRBJ1-1; no definite D call. Germline CDR1 is SQVTM and CDR2 is ANQGSEA. The CDR3 consists of 13 residues. The CDR3 nucleotides read TGCAGCGTCGAAGAAAGGTTGAGGACTGAAGCTTTCTTT. Translated: CSVEERLRTEAFF.

The V call is TRBV6-2 or TRBV6-3, the J call TRBJ2-7, with D possibly being TRBD2 (5 bases). CDR1 is MNHEY and CDR2 is SVGEGT in the germline V gene. The V gene lost 2 bases and the J gene lost 0 bases, with 11 bases spanning the gap. The CDR3 totals 15 residues. CDR3 loop: CASSYGERSSYEQYF. The CDR3 DNA follows: TGTGCCAGCAGTTACGGGGAGAGGAGCTCCTACGAGCAGTACTTC.

The gene calls are TRBV27 and TRBJ2-1, with TRBD2 identical over 12 bases. Per germline, CDR1 MNHEY and CDR2 SMNVEV (reference sequence). CDR3 size: 16 residues. With 3 bases clipped from V and 4 bases from J, the junction kept 4 bases outside the gene matches. The CDR3 DNA follows: TGTGCCAGCAGTTTTTCTAGCGGGGGGGCTTACAATGAGCAGTTCTTC. It translates to CASSFSSGGAYNEQFF.

V and J are TRBV7-8 and TRBJ2-7; 7 bases are shared with TRBD2. V was pared by 5 bases and J by 1 base, with 8 bases of the junction left unmatched. The CDR3 totals 15 residues. Germline CDR1 reads SGHVS; CDR2 reads FQNEAQ. CDR3 coding DNA: TGTGCCAGCAGCGGCACGGGGGGTGGGTCCTACGAGCAGTACTTC. Translated, it gives CASSGTGGGSYEQYF.

This chain joins TRBV4-1 and TRBJ2-7; the D gene is possibly TRBD1 (6 bases). Germline loops: CDR1 MGHRA, CDR2 YSYEKL. Trimming took 4 bases from V and 3 from J, leaving 19 bases between them. The CDR3 sequence is 16 residues long. Here the CDR3 reads CASSPSDRSDFYEQYF. DNA for the CDR3: TGCGCCAGCAGCCCATCGGACAGATCAGATTTCTACGAGCAGTACTTC.

Only a few counts were recorded for this clone. The genes are TRBV6-4 and TRBJ2-1; 8 bases agree with TRBD2. V shed 0 bases, J shed 8 bases, and the junction held 6 bases outside the gene matches. Germline V lookup: CDR1 MRHNA, CDR2 SNTAGT. The CDR3 extends over 15 amino acids. The CDR3 DNA follows: TGTGCCAGCAGTGACTCGGTAGCGGGGACGGATGAGCAGTTCTTC. It translates to CASSDSVAGTDEQFF.

The rearrangement joins TRBV6-4 to TRBJ1-5, with TRBD1 matching over 7 bases. The V and J ends lost 6 bases and 4 bases, in that order; junction bases with no gene match: 3. The CDR3 is 13 residues long. The germline gives CDR1 MRHNA, CDR2 SNTAGT. CDR3 residues: CASSRDRNQPQHF. The CDR3 coding sequence is TGTGCCAGCAGCCGGGACAGAAATCAGCCCCAGCATTTT.